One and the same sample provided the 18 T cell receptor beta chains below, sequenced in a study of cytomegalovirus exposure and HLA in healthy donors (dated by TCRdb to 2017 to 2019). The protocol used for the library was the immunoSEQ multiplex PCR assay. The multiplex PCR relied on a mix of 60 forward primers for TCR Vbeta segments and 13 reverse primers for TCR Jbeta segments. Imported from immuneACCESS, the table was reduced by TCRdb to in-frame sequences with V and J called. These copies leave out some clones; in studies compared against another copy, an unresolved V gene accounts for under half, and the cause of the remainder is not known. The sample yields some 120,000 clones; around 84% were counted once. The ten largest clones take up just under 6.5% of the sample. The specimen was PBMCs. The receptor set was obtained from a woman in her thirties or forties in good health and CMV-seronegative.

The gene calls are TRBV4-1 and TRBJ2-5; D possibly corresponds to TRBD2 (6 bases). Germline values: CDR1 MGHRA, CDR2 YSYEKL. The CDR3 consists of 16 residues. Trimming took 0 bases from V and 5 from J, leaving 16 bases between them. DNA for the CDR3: TGCGCCAGCAGCCAAGACCTGGCTGCGGGATCGGAGACCCAGTACTTC. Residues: CASSQDLAAGSETQYF.

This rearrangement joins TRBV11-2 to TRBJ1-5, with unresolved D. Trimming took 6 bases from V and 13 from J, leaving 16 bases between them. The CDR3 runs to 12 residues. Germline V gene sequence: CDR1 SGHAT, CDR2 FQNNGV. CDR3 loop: CASSTPAGLQHF. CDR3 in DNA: TGTGCCAGCAGTACTCCTGCGGGGTTACAGCATTTT.

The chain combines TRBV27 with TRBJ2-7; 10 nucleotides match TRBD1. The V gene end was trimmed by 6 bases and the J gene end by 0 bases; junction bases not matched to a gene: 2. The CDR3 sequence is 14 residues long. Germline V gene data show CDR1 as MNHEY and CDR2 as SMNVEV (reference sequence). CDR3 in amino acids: CASSRQGASYEQYF. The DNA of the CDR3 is TGTGCCAGCAGCCGACAGGGGGCCTCCTACGAGCAGTACTTC.

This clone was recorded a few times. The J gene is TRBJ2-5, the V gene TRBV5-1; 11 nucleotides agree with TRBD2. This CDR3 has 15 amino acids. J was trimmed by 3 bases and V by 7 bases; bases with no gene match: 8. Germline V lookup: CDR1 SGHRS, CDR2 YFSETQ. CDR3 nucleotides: TGCGCCAGCTCAGCAGGGACTAGCGGAAAAGAGACCCAGTACTTC. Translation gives CASSAGTSGKETQYF. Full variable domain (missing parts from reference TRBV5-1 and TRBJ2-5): KAGVTQTPRYLIKTRGQQVTLSCSPISGHRSVSWYQQTPGQGLQFLFEYFSETQRNKGNFPGRFSGRQFSNSRSEMNVSTLELGDSALYLCASSAGTSGKETQYFGPGTRLLVL.

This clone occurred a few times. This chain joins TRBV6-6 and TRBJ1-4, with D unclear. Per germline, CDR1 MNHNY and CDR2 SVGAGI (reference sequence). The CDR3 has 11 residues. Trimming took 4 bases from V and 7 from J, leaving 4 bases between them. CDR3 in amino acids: CASSSGEKLFF. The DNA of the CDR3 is TGTGCCAGCAGTTCGGGTGAAAAACTGTTTTTT.

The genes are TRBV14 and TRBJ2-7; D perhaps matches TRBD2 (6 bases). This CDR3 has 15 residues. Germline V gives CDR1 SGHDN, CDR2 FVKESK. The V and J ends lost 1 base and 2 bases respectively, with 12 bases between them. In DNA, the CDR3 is TGTGCCAGCAGCCAAGTGGCGGGGATTGCCTACGAGCAGTACTTC. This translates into CASSQVAGIAYEQYF.

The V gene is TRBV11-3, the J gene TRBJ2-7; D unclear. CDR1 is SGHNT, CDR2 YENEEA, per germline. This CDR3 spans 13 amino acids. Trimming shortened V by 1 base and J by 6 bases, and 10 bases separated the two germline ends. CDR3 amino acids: CASSLGPQREQYF. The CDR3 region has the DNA TGTGCCAGCAGCTTAGGGCCCCAGCGCGAGCAGTACTTC.

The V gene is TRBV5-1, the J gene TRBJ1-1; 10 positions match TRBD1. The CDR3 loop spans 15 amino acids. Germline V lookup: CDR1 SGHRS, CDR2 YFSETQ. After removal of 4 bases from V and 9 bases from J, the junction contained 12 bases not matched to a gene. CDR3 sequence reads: CASSQRTGGMSQAFF. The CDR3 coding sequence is TGCGCCAGCAGCCAAAGGACAGGGGGAATGTCTCAAGCTTTCTTT.

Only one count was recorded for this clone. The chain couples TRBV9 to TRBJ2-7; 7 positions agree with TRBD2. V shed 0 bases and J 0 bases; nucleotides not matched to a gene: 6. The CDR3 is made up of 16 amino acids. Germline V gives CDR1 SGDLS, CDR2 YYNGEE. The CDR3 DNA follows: TGTGCCAGCAGCGTAGAGCCTAGCGGAACCTCCTACGAGCAGTACTTC. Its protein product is CASSVEPSGTSYEQYF.

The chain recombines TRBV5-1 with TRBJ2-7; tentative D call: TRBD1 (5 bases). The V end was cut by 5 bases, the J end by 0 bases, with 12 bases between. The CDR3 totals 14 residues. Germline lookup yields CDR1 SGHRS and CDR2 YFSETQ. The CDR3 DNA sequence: TGCGCCAGCAGTTGGGGCGAGAGCTCCTACGAGCAGTACTTC. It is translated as CASSWGESSYEQYF.

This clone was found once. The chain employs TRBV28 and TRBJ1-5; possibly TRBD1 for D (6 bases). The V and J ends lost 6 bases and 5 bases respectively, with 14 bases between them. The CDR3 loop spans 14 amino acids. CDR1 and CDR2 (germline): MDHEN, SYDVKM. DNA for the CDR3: TGTGCCAGCAGGGGTAGAGGGGGATATCAGCCCCAGCATTTT. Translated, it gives CASRGRGGYQPQHF.

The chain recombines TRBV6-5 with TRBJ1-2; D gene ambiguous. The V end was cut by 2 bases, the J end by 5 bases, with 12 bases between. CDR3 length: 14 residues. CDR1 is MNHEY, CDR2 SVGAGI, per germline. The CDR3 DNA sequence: TGTGCCAGCAGTTACGGGCAGCGGTCGTATGGCTACACCTTC. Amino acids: CASSYGQRSYGYTF.

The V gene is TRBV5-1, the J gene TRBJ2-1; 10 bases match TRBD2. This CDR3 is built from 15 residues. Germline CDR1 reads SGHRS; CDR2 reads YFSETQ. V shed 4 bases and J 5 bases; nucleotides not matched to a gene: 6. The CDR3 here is CASSPGTSANNEQFF. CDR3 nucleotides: TGCGCCAGCAGCCCTGGGACTAGCGCCAACAATGAGCAGTTCTTC.

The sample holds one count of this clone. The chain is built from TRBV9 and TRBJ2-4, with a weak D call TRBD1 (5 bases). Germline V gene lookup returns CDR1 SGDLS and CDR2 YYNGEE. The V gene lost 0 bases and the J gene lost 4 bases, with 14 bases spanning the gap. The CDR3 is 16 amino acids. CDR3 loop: CASSVGRQTVKNIQYF. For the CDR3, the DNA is TGTGCCAGCAGCGTAGGAAGGCAGACAGTTAAAAACATTCAGTACTTC.

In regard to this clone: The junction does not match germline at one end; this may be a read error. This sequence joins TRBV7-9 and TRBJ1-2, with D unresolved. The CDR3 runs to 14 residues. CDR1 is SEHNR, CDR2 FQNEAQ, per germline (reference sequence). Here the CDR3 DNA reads TGTTCCAGCAGCTTAGGTTCGGGATACTATGGCTACACCTTC. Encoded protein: CSSSLGSGYYGYTF.

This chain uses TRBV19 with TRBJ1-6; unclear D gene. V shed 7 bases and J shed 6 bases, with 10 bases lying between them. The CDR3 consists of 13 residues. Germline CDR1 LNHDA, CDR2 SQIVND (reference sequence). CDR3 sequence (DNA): TGTGCCAGTACATGGAGTATTAATTCACCCCTCCACTTT. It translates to CASTWSINSPLHF.

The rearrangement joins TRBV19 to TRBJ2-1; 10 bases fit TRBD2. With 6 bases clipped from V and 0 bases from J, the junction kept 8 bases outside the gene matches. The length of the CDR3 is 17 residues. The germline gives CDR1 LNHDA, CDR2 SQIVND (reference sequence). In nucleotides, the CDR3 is TGTGCCAGTAGCTGGGTAGCGGGAGGATACTCCTACAATGAGCAGTTCTTC. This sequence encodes CASSWVAGGYSYNEQFF.

The CDR3 loop reads CASSLGDRPQETQYF. The CDR3 DNA is TGTGCCAGCAGTTTAGGGGACAGGCCCCAAGAGACCCAGTACTTC. The rearrangement joins TRBV27 to TRBJ2-5; 8 bases are a match to TRBD1. Trimming at V came to 2 bases and at J to 1 base, leaving 3 bases not matched to a gene. This CDR3 spans 15 amino acids. Looked up from germline, CDR1 is MNHEY and CDR2 is SMNVEV (reference sequence).